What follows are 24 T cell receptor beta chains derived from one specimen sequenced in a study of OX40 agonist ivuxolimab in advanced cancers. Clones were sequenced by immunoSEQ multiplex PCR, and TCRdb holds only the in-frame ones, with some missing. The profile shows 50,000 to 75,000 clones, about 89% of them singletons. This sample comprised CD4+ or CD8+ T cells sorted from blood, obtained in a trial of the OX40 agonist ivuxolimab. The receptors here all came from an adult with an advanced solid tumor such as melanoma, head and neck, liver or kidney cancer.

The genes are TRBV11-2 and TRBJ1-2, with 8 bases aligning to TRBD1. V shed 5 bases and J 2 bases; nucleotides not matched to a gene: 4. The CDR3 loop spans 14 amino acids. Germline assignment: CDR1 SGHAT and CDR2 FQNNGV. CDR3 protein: CASSQYRGNYGYTF. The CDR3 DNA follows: TGTGCCAGCAGCCAATACAGGGGGAACTATGGCTACACCTTC.

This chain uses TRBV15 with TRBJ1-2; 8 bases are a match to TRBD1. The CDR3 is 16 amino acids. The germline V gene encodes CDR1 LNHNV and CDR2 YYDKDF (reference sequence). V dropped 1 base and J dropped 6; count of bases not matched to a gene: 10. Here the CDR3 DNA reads TGTGCCACCAGCAGAGGTTGGACAGGGCAAAAAGATGGCTACACCTTC. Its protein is CATSRGWTGQKDGYTF.

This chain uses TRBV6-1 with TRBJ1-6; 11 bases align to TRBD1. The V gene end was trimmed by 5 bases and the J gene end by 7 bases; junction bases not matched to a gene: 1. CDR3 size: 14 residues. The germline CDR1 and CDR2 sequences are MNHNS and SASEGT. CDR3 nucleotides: TGTGCCAGCAGTTGGACAGGGGGCAATTCACCCCTCCACTTT. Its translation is CASSWTGGNSPLHF.

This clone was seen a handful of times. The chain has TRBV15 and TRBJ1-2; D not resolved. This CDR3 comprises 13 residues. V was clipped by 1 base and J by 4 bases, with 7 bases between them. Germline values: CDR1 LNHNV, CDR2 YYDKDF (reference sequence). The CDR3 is CATSRVAGYGYTF. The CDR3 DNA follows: TGTGCCACCAGCAGAGTCGCCGGCTATGGCTACACCTTC.

The CDR3 DNA sequence: TGTGCCAGCAGCGCACGTTACGGGCCTGGATACTACGAGCAGTACTTC. Amino acid sequence: CASSARYGPGYYEQYF. The chain is built from TRBV7-2 and TRBJ2-7; D not resolved. V was cut by 5 bases and J by 3 bases, with 20 bases left in between. Germline CDR1 SGHTA, CDR2 FQGNSA. The CDR3 is 16 residues long. Using reference TRBV7-2 and TRBJ2-7 for the parts outside the CDR3, the full variable domain is GAGVSQSPSNKVTEKGKDVELRCDPISGHTALYWYRQSLGQGLEFLIYFQGNSAPDKSGLPSDRFSAERTGGSVSTLTIQRTQQEDSAVYLCASSARYGPGYYEQYFGPGTRLTVT.

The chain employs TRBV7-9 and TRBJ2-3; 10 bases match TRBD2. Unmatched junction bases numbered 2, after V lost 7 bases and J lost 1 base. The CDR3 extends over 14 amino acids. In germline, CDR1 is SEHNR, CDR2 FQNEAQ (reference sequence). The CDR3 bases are TGTGCCAGCACAGCGGGGGGGGGCACAGATACGCAGTATTTT. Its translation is CASTAGGGTDTQYF.

The CDR3 DNA reads as TGTGCCAGCAGCTTGGCGAGGGGGCACCGTCCCGAGAACACTGAAGCTTTCTTT. Translating it yields CASSLARGHRPENTEAFF. This chain links TRBV5-6 with TRBJ1-1; 7 bases map to TRBD1. The CDR3 totals 18 residues. CDR1 SGHDT and CDR2 YYEEEE come from the germline V gene. V shed 0 bases and J 1 base; nucleotides not matched to a gene: 12.

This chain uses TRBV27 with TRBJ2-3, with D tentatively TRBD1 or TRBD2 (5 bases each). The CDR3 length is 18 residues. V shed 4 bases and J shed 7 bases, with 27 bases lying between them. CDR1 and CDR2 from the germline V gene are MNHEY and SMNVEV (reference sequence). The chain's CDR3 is CASSSLGPTAGALNTQYF. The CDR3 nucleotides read TGTGCCAGCAGTTCCCTGGGTCCCACCGCCGGGGCGTTGAATACGCAGTATTTT.

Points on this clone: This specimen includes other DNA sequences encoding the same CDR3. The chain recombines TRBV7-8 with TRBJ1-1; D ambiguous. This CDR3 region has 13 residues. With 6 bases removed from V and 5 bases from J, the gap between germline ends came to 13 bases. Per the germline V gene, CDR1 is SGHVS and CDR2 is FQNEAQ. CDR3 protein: CASSFRGRTEAFF. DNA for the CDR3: TGTGCCAGCAGTTTTAGAGGGAGGACTGAAGCTTTCTTT.

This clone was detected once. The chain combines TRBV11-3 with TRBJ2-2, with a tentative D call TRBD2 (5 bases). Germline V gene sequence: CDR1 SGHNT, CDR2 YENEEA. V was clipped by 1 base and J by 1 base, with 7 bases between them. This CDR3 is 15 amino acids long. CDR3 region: CASSLAGLNTGELFF. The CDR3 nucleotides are TGTGCCAGCAGCTTAGCGGGGTTGAACACCGGGGAGCTGTTTTTT. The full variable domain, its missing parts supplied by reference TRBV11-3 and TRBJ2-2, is EAGVVQSPRYKIIEKKQPVAFWCNPISGHNTLYWYLQNLGQGPELLIRYENEEAVDDSQLPKDRFSAERLKGVDSTLKIQPAELGDSAVYLCASSLAGLNTGELFFGEGSRLTVL.

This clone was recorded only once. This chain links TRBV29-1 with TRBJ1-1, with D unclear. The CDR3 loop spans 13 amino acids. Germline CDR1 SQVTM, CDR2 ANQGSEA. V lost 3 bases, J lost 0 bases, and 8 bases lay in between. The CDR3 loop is CSVDSWLNTEAFF. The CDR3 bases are TGCAGCGTTGACTCTTGGCTGAACACTGAAGCTTTCTTT.

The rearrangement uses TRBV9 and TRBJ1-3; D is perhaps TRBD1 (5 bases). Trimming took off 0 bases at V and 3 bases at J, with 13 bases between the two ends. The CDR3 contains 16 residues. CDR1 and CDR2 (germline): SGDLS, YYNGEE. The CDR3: CASSVEGQAYGNTIYF. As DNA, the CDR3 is TGTGCCAGCAGCGTAGAGGGGCAGGCTTATGGAAACACCATATATTTT.

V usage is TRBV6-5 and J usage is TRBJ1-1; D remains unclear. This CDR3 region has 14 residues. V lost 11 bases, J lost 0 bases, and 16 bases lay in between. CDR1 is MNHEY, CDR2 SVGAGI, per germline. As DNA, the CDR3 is TGTGCCGCGAGGAGGGAGATAATGAACACTGAAGCTTTCTTT. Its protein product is CAARREIMNTEAFF.

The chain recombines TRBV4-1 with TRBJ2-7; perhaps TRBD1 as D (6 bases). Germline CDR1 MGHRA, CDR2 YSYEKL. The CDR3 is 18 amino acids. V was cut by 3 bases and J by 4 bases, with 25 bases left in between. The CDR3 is CASSHPPADRQIGYEQYF. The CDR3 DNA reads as TGCGCCAGCAGCCACCCCCCGGCCGACAGGCAGATTGGGTACGAGCAGTACTTC.

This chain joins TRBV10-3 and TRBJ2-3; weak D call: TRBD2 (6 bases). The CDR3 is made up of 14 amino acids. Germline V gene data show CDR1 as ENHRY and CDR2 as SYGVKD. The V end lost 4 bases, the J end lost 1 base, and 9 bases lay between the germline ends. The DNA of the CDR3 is TGTGCCATCAGTGGTTCTAGCGGCACAGATACGCAGTATTTT. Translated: CAISGSSGTDTQYF.

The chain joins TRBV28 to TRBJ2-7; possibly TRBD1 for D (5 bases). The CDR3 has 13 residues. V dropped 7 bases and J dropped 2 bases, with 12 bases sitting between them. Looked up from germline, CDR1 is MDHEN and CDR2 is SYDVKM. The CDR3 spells CASTSDTAYEQYF. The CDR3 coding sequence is TGTGCCAGCACCTCGGACACTGCCTACGAGCAGTACTTC. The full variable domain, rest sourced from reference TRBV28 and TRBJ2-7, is DVKVTQSSRYLVKRTGEKVFLECVQDMDHENMFWYRQDPGLGLRLIYFSYDVKMKEKGDIPEGYSVSREKKERFSLILESASTNQTSMYLCASTSDTAYEQYFGPGTRLTVT.

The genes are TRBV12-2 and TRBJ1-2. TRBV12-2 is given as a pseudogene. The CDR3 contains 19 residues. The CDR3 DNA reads TGTGCAAGTCGCTTAGCTGGTGGGAAACTAACTAAGGATAACTATGGCTACACCTTC. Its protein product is CASRLAGGKLTKDNYGYTF.

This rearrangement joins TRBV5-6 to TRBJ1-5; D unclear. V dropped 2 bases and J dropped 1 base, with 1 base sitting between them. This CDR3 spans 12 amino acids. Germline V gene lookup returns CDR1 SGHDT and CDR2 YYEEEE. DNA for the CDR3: TGTGCCAGCAGCTTCAGCAATCAGCCCCAGCATTTT. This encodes CASSFSNQPQHF.

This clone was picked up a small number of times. Here the CDR3 DNA reads TGTGCCAGCAGCTACCAGGACAGGGCTGGAAACACCATATATTTT. Protein product: CASSYQDRAGNTIYF. The J gene is TRBJ1-3, the V gene TRBV7-8; TRBD1 agrees at 8 bases. CDR1 SGHVS and CDR2 FQNEAQ come from the germline V gene. There are 15 residues in the CDR3. Trimming at V came to 4 bases and at J to 2 bases, leaving 4 bases not matched to a gene.

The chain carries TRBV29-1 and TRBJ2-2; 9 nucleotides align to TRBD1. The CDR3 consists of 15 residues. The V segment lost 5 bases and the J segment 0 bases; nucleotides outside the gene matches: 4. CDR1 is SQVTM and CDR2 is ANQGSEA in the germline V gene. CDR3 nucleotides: TGCAGCGTTCCTAGGGACAGGGCGAACACCGGGGAGCTGTTTTTT. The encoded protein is CSVPRDRANTGELFF.

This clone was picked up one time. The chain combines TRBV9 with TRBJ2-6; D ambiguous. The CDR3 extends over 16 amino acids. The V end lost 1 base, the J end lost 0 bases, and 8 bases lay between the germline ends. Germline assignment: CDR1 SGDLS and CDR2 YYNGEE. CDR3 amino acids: CASSVWHPSGANVLTF. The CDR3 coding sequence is TGTGCCAGCAGCGTATGGCACCCCTCTGGGGCCAACGTCCTGACTTTC.

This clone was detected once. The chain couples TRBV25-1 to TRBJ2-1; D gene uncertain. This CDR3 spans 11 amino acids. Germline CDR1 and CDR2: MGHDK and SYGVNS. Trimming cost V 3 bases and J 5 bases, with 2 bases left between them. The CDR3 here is CASSENNEQFF. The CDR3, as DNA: TGTGCCAGCAGTGAGAACAATGAGCAGTTCTTC.

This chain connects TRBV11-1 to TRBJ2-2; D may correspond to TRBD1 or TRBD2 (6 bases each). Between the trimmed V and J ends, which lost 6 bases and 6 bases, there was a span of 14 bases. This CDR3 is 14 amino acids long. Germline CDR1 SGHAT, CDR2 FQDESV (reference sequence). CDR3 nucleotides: TGTGCCAGCAGGGAACAGGGAGGCGCCGGGGAGCTGTTTTTT. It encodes CASREQGGAGELFF.

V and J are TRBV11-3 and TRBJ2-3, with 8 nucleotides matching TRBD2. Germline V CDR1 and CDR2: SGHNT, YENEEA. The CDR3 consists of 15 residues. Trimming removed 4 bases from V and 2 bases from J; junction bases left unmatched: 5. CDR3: CASSSFGLATDTQYF. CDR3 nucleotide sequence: TGTGCCAGCAGCTCCTTCGGACTAGCCACAGATACGCAGTATTTT.